This TCR beta chain was sequenced for a study of blood T cell repertoires in COVID-19. Across the whole study: There were acute and convalescent COVID-19 samples, and they came from the United States, Italy and Spain. From T cells, B-cell-depleted T cells, or PBMCs came the material, which was cDNA or gDNA.

The cohort comprised adults aged about 18 to 100 years residing in about two dozen US areas. Recovery among Cohort 3 donors was established by two negative PCRs, clearance, or symptom resolution. Germline V gene data show CDR1 as MDHEN and CDR2 as SYDVKM. CDR3 size: 15 residues. V shed 5 bases, J shed 8 bases, and the junction held 6 bases outside the gene matches. Measured with immunoSEQ multiplex PCR; TCRdb has only the in-frame clones, and not every one. The sample lists 150,000 or so clones, about three quarters occurring once. Input material: PBMCs or T cells enriched from blood (not recorded which). V gene TRBV28 combines with J gene TRBJ2-7; 16 bases align to TRBD2. The sequence came from a woman aged 50 to 60 who had recovered from COVID-19. The CDR3 bases are TGTGCCAGCAGTCAGGGGACTAGCGGGAGGGCCCAGCAGTACTTC. This codes for CASSQGTSGRAQQYF.